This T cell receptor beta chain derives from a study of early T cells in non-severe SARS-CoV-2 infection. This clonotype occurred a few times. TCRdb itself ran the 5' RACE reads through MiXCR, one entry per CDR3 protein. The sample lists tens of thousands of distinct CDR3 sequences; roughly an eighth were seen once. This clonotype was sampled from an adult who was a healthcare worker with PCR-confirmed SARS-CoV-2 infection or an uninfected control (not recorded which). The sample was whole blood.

For the CDR3, the DNA is TGTGCCAGCACCCGGGGGGAGACCCAGTACTTC. It is translated as CASTRGETQYF. V usage is TRBV3-1 and J usage is TRBJ2-5, with D possibly matching TRBD2 (6 bases). This CDR3 is 11 amino acids long. The germline V gene encodes CDR1 LGHDT and CDR2 YNNKEL (reference sequence). V lost 7 bases, J lost 5 bases, and 8 bases lay in between.